The 18 T cell receptor beta chains listed next were all sequenced from one sample in a study of blood T cell repertoires in COVID-19. Repertoires were generated with immunoSEQ multiplex PCR, while TCRdb's copy carries only in-frame clones and drops some. The top ten hold around 4% of the sample, which has around 120,000 clones, almost 90% seen once. The sample was peripheral blood. The receptors were gathered from a woman aged 60-75 years with COVID-19, enrolled during active disease.

The chain employs TRBV5-8 and TRBJ1-1; 10 bases match TRBD1. Germline CDR1 is SGHTS and CDR2 is YDEGEE. J was trimmed by 5 bases and V by 5 bases; bases with no gene match: 18. There are 18 residues in the CDR3. The CDR3 DNA follows: TGTGCCAGCAGGCTGTTGGGGGGACAGGGGACTTCGAAGACTGAAGCTTTCTTT. It is translated as CASRLLGGQGTSKTEAFF.

The genes are TRBV6-5 and TRBJ1-1, with D tentatively TRBD1 (6 bases). The V gene lost 6 bases and the J gene lost 6 bases, with 14 bases spanning the gap. In germline, CDR1 is MNHEY, CDR2 SVGAGI. CDR3 length equals 13 residues. The chain's CDR3 is CASRPPGVPEAFF. CDR3 nucleotides: TGTGCCAGCAGACCCCCAGGGGTCCCTGAAGCTTTCTTT.

The gene calls are TRBV15 and TRBJ1-1; the D gene is possibly TRBD1 (6 bases). Germline assignment: CDR1 LNHNV and CDR2 YYDKDF (reference sequence). The CDR3 contains 17 residues. V shed 2 bases and J shed 0 bases, with 16 bases lying between them. The CDR3 is CATSRNQGSTMNTEAFF. The DNA of the CDR3 is TGTGCCACCAGCAGAAATCAGGGGAGTACGATGAACACTGAAGCTTTCTTT.

This clone was recorded once. This chain's CDR3 is CSVAETGNTEAFF. The CDR3 DNA sequence: TGCAGCGTTGCGGAGACAGGGAACACTGAAGCTTTCTTT. This chain connects TRBV29-1 to TRBJ1-1; D is perhaps TRBD1 (6 bases). CDR1 and CDR2 (germline): SQVTM, ANQGSEA. V was shortened by 4 bases and J by 1 base, with 10 bases between the two germline ends. The CDR3 covers 13 residues.

The genes are TRBV5-6 and TRBJ1-3, with D unclear. The CDR3 has 13 residues. With 4 bases removed from V and 0 bases from J, the gap between germline ends came to 5 bases. CDR1 and CDR2 from the germline V gene are SGHDT and YYEEEE. The DNA of the CDR3 is TGTGCCAGCAGCCCCAACTCTGGAAACACCATATATTTT. This sequence encodes CASSPNSGNTIYF.

The chain employs TRBV5-1 and TRBJ2-1, with 15 positions matching TRBD2. The length of the CDR3 is 18 residues. Germline V gene data show CDR1 as SGHRS and CDR2 as YFSETQ. J gave up 0 bases and V 4 bases, and 5 bases lay outside the gene matches. This CDR3 is CASSRGTSGGSSYNEQFF. CDR3 DNA: TGCGCCAGCAGCCGCGGGACTAGCGGGGGGAGCTCCTACAATGAGCAGTTCTTC.

The chain joins TRBV7-2 to TRBJ1-4; D is possibly TRBD1 (5 bases). CDR3 length equals 14 residues. V was clipped by 5 bases and J by 8 bases, with 15 bases between them. Germline loops: CDR1 SGHTA, CDR2 FQGNSA. The CDR3 loop reads CASSPQGNNEKLFF. Here the CDR3 DNA reads TGTGCCAGCAGCCCCCAGGGTAATAACGAAAAACTGTTTTTT.

The V and J genes are TRBV4-3 and TRBJ1-4; no firm D call. The CDR3 sequence is 13 residues long. Germline CDR1 reads LGHNA; CDR2 reads YSLEER. The germline V and J ends were trimmed by 1 base and 10 bases, with 10 bases remaining between them. CDR3: CASSQVSAGKLFF. As DNA, the CDR3 is TGCGCCAGCAGCCAAGTTTCAGCAGGAAAACTGTTTTTT.

The genes are TRBV4-3 and TRBJ2-1; TRBD2 agrees at 11 bases. The length of the CDR3 is 17 residues. V was clipped by 0 bases and J by 5 bases; unmatched bases: 6. From germline, CDR1 is LGHNA and CDR2 YSLEER. CDR3 in amino acids: CASSQDSVAGGNNEQFF. CDR3 DNA sequence: TGCGCCAGCAGCCAAGATTCGGTAGCGGGGGGGAACAATGAGCAGTTCTTC.

The chain is built from TRBV4-2 and TRBJ1-1, with 9 nucleotides matching TRBD1. The CDR3 is 15 amino acids. V shed 4 bases, J shed 4 bases, and the junction held 7 bases outside the gene matches. Germline V gene data show CDR1 as LGHNA and CDR2 as YNFKEQ. CDR3 DNA sequence: TGTGCCAGCAGCCCCGGGACAGGGAGGAGCACTGAAGCTTTCTTT. Protein: CASSPGTGRSTEAFF.

V usage is TRBV7-8 and J usage is TRBJ2-2; 7 bases are shared with TRBD1. After removal of 5 bases from V and 3 bases from J, the junction contained 9 bases not matched to a gene. This CDR3 has 16 amino acids. Germline V gives CDR1 SGHVS, CDR2 FQNEAQ. For the CDR3, the DNA is TGTGCCAGCAGCGCTTACAGGGGCAGGGACACCGGGGAGCTGTTTTTT. Translating gives CASSAYRGRDTGELFF. Drawing the rest from reference TRBV7-8 and TRBJ2-2, the complete variable domain is GAGVSQSPRYKVAKRGQDVALRCDPISGHVSLFWYQQALGQGPEFLTYFQNEAQLDKSGLPSDRFFAERPEGSVSTLKIQRTQQEDSAVYLCASSAYRGRDTGELFFGEGSRLTVL.

The rearrangement uses TRBV4-3 and TRBJ1-2; 9 bases map to TRBD1. CDR3 length: 18 residues. V trimming: 0 bases; J trimming: 0 bases; junction bases outside the gene matches: 8. CDR1 and CDR2 (germline): LGHNA, YSLEER. The CDR3 reads CASSQDGGTGTPNYGYTF. The CDR3 DNA follows: TGCGCCAGCAGCCAAGATGGGGGGACAGGGACCCCTAACTATGGCTACACCTTC.

The V and J genes are TRBV5-1 and TRBJ2-3, with 16 bases identical to TRBD2. The CDR3 sequence is 16 residues long. V gave up 3 bases and J gave up 3 bases; unmatched junction bases: 1. From germline, CDR1 is SGHRS and CDR2 YFSETQ. CDR3 amino acids: CASSSGLAGGTDTQYF. The CDR3 region has the DNA TGCGCCAGCAGCTCGGGACTAGCGGGGGGGACAGATACGCAGTATTTT. The whole variable domain, filled in from reference TRBV5-1 and TRBJ2-3, reads KAGVTQTPRYLIKTRGQQVTLSCSPISGHRSVSWYQQTPGQGLQFLFEYFSETQRNKGNFPGRFSGRQFSNSRSEMNVSTLELGDSALYLCASSSGLAGGTDTQYFGPGTRLTVL.

This chain uses TRBV11-3 with TRBJ2-1; TRBD1 is a possible D gene (5 bases). The CDR3 is 13 residues long. The germline gives CDR1 SGHNT, CDR2 YENEEA. Deletions cut 4 bases from V and 7 bases from J, with 11 bases between. DNA of the CDR3: TGTGCCAGCAGCTCCATCACAGGTAATGAGCAGTTCTTC. Its protein product is CASSSITGNEQFF.

J is TRBJ1-2 and V is TRBV30, with 8 bases that match TRBD1. The V gene's germline CDR1 is GTSNPN and CDR2 SVGIG (reference sequence). CDR3 length equals 13 residues. The J segment lost 7 bases and the V segment lost 4 bases, leaving 8 bases of the junction unmatched. The CDR3 DNA reads TGTGCCTGGAAACCTCAGGGGGCGGGTGGCTACACCTTC. Protein product: CAWKPQGAGGYTF.

The V gene is TRBV4-3, the J gene TRBJ1-6, with a tentative D call TRBD1 (5 bases). This CDR3 comprises 15 residues. The V gene lost 0 bases and the J gene lost 8 bases, with 11 bases spanning the gap. From germline, CDR1 is LGHNA and CDR2 YSLEER. This CDR3 is CASSQDLGPDSPLHF. CDR3 nucleotide sequence: TGCGCCAGCAGCCAAGATTTGGGGCCGGATTCACCCCTCCACTTT.

The chain uses TRBV7-2 and TRBJ1-2; D may be TRBD1 (6 bases). CDR3 length: 15 amino acids. The V end lost 6 bases, the J end lost 8 bases, and 22 bases lay between the germline ends. Per the germline V gene, CDR1 is SGHTA and CDR2 is FQGNSA. Here the CDR3 reads CASSLAGAPPNGYTF. The CDR3 nucleotides are TGTGCCAGCAGTCTAGCGGGGGCCCCCCCTAACGGCTACACCTTC.

V and J are TRBV11-3 and TRBJ2-2; TRBD1 is a possible D gene (6 bases). The germline V gene has CDR1 SGHNT and CDR2 YENEEA. The V end lost 5 bases, the J end lost 0 bases, and 16 bases lay between the germline ends. CDR3 length: 17 amino acids. This CDR3 is CASSTAWDTANTGELFF. Here the CDR3 DNA reads TGTGCCAGCAGCACCGCCTGGGACACCGCGAACACCGGGGAGCTGTTTTTT.